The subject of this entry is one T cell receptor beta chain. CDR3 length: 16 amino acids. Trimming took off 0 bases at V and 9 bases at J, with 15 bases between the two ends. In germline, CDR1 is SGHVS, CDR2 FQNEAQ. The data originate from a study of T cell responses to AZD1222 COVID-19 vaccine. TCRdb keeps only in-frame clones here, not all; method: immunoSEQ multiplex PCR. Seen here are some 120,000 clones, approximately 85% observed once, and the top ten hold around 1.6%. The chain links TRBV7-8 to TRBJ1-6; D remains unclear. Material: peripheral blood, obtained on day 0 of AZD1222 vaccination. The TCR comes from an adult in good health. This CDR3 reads CASSLARLEGGSPLHF. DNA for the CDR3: TGTGCCAGCAGCTTAGCGCGCCTGGAGGGTGGTTCACCCCTCCACTTT.